The 14 T cell receptor beta chains given below trace back to one sample, sequenced in a study of T cell responses to AZD1222 COVID-19 vaccine. Using immunoSEQ multiplex PCR, the repertoire was profiled, and TCRdb retains in-frame clones only, with some absent. The top ten hold 3.7% of the sample, which has some 95,000 clones, about 88% seen once. The material sequenced was peripheral blood, taken on day 0 of AZD1222 vaccination. All receptors come from an adult in good health.

This chain uses TRBV6-5 with TRBJ1-2; D is unclear. The germline CDR1 and CDR2 sequences are MNHEY and SVGAGI. V lost 1 base and J lost 3, with 15 bases in between. The CDR3 is 16 amino acids. DNA of the CDR3: TGTGCCAGCAGTTACTGGTTTTCCAGCGAGCACTATGGCTACACCTTC. Amino acids: CASSYWFSSEHYGYTF.

The rearrangement links TRBV5-1 to TRBJ1-2; a weak D match, TRBD1 (5 bases). V was clipped by 0 bases and J by 8 bases, with 11 bases between them. CDR1 is SGHRS and CDR2 is YFSETQ in the germline V gene. The CDR3 consists of 13 residues. The CDR3 here is CASSLEGTLGYTF. CDR3 sequence (DNA): TGCGCCAGCAGCTTGGAAGGGACCTTAGGCTACACCTTC. Supplemented by reference TRBV5-1 and TRBJ1-2, the full variable domain reads KAGVTQTPRYLIKTRGQQVTLSCSPISGHRSVSWYQQTPGQGLQFLFEYFSETQRNKGNFPGRFSGRQFSNSRSEMNVSTLELGDSALYLCASSLEGTLGYTFGSGTRLTVV.

This clone was picked up one time. The chain links TRBV29-1 to TRBJ1-2; D is perhaps TRBD1 (6 bases). The CDR3 spans 14 residues. From germline, CDR1 is SQVTM and CDR2 ANQGSEA. Trimming pared 2 bases from V and 5 bases from J, leaving 15 bases between. This CDR3 reads CSVERFPRGYGYTF. As DNA, the CDR3 is TGCAGCGTTGAACGCTTTCCCAGGGGTTATGGCTACACCTTC.

J is TRBJ2-2 and V is TRBV3-1 (or the pseudogene TRBV3-2); D gene ambiguous. Germline CDR1 reads LGHDT; CDR2 reads YNNKEL (reference sequence). The CDR3 contains 15 residues. The ends were cut back, 2 bases at V and 0 bases at J, with 7 bases in the middle. CDR3 protein: CASSQRPANTGELFF. The CDR3 DNA reads TGTGCCAGCAGCCAACGTCCGGCGAACACCGGGGAGCTGTTTTTT.

V gene TRBV9 combines with J gene TRBJ2-7; 11 nucleotides agree with TRBD2. With 3 bases clipped from V and 1 base from J, the junction kept 6 bases outside the gene matches. The V gene's germline CDR1 is SGDLS and CDR2 YYNGEE. The CDR3 is 16 residues long. Here the CDR3 reads CASSARSSGGSYEQYF. CDR3 DNA sequence: TGTGCCAGCAGCGCCCGATCTAGCGGGGGGTCCTACGAGCAGTACTTC.

The rearrangement joins TRBV2 to TRBJ2-1, with D uncertain. This CDR3 is 14 amino acids long. Germline CDR1 and CDR2: SNHLY and FYNNEI. The V and J ends lost 3 bases and 3 bases respectively, with 9 bases between them. The CDR3 reads CASSDMGFYNEQFF. CDR3 coding DNA: TGTGCCAGCAGTGATATGGGTTTCTACAATGAGCAGTTCTTC. The whole variable domain, filled in from reference TRBV2 and TRBJ2-1, reads EPEVTQTPSHQVTQMGQEVILRCVPISNHLYFYWYRQILGQKVEFLVSFYNNEISEKSEIFDDQFSVERPDGSNFTLKIRSTKLEDSAMYFCASSDMGFYNEQFFGPGTRLTVL.

The chain is built from TRBV6-5 and TRBJ1-2; possibly TRBD1 for D (6 bases). Trimming pared 10 bases from V and 6 bases from J, leaving 21 bases between. Germline V lookup: CDR1 MNHEY, CDR2 SVGAGI. This CDR3 has 14 residues. The CDR3 is CATLWGGRANGYTF. CDR3 coding DNA: TGTGCCACCCTGTGGGGGGGCAGGGCTAATGGCTACACCTTC.

This clone was seen once. The J gene is TRBJ2-1, the V gene TRBV7-2, with D possibly TRBD1 on 6 matching bases. V lost 1 base and J 0 bases, leaving 7 bases between the germline ends. Germline-derived CDR1 and CDR2 are SGHTA and FQGNSA. This CDR3 comprises 15 residues. The CDR3 DNA is TGTGCCAGCAGCTTAGACAGGGTCTCCTACAATGAGCAGTTCTTC. Residues: CASSLDRVSYNEQFF.

This chain uses TRBV10-3 with TRBJ1-5, with 7 bases matching TRBD1. V shed 6 bases, J shed 1 base, and the junction held 3 bases outside the gene matches. Germline-derived CDR1 and CDR2 are ENHRY and SYGVKD. This CDR3 spans 14 amino acids. This chain's CDR3 is CAIRGQESNQPQHF. The CDR3 nucleotides are TGTGCCATCAGAGGACAGGAAAGCAATCAGCCCCAGCATTTT.

The rearrangement joins TRBV6-1 to TRBJ1-5; weak D call: TRBD1 (5 bases). Germline CDR1 is MNHNS and CDR2 is SASEGT. The CDR3 has 19 residues. V was pared by 0 bases and J by 2 bases, with 20 bases between. The CDR3 spells CASSEAAGLIRMGNQPQHF. CDR3 in DNA: TGTGCCAGCAGTGAAGCGGCAGGGCTGATACGAATGGGCAATCAGCCCCAGCATTTT.

This clone has only one observation. The chain links TRBV18 to TRBJ1-4; possibly TRBD1 for D (5 bases). This CDR3 has 14 amino acids. Germline-derived CDR1 and CDR2 are KGHSH and LQKENI. V was trimmed by 2 bases and J by 13 bases, leaving 17 bases between them. The CDR3 protein is CASSPGEGIARLFF. The CDR3 region has the DNA TGTGCCAGCTCACCAGGGGAGGGGATCGCTCGACTGTTTTTT.

The chain links TRBV5-1 to TRBJ2-3; 9 nucleotides align to TRBD2. The length of the CDR3 is 16 residues. Germline V lookup: CDR1 SGHRS, CDR2 YFSETQ. Trimming removed 5 bases from V and 1 base from J; junction bases left unmatched: 8. CDR3 sequence reads: CASRSHRLAGTDTQYF. As DNA, the CDR3 is TGCGCCAGCAGATCCCACCGACTAGCGGGCACAGATACGCAGTATTTT. The full variable domain, its missing parts supplied by reference TRBV5-1 and TRBJ2-3, is KAGVTQTPRYLIKTRGQQVTLSCSPISGHRSVSWYQQTPGQGLQFLFEYFSETQRNKGNFPGRFSGRQFSNSRSEMNVSTLELGDSALYLCASRSHRLAGTDTQYFGPGTRLTVL.

The chain joins TRBV28 to TRBJ2-7, with 7 nucleotides matching TRBD1. The CDR3 loop spans 15 amino acids. Germline V gene data show CDR1 as MDHEN and CDR2 as SYDVKM. Trimming removed 2 bases from V and 2 bases from J; junction bases left unmatched: 6. Written as DNA, the CDR3 is TGTGCCAGCAGTTTACGAGGGGGCGGCCCCTACGAGCAGTACTTC. It translates to CASSLRGGGPYEQYF.

This clone was seen more than once but under ten times. The J gene is TRBJ1-2, the V gene TRBV5-1; D perhaps matches TRBD1 (5 bases). CDR1 is SGHRS, CDR2 YFSETQ, per germline. This CDR3 region has 14 residues. Trimming stripped 3 bases from V and 3 bases from J, with 12 bases between. The CDR3 reads CASSSPGRDYGYTF. In DNA, the CDR3 is TGCGCCAGCAGCTCGCCAGGGAGGGACTATGGCTACACCTTC.